The clone carrying this T cell receptor beta chain was found once. The sample comes from a study of patients and donors after allogeneic stem cell transplantation. From the RT-PCR reads, TCRdb called clonotypes with MiXCR, one entry per CDR3 protein. The sample holds about a million distinct CDR3 sequences; about 20% are singletons and the top ten take approximately 5.9%. The length of the CDR3 is 14 residues. The germline V gene encodes CDR1 SGHRS and CDR2 YFSETQ. V lost 0 bases, J lost 4 bases, and 8 bases lay in between. The sequence was obtained from a human donor who was either an allogeneic HSCT recipient or a stem cell or donor lymphocyte infusion donor (not recorded which). It is not recorded whose cells these are; they may come from a transplant donor. The chain links TRBV5-1 to TRBJ2-1; D is unclear. Sequenced material: blood, either unsorted or a sorted T cell fraction (not recorded which). The CDR3 DNA reads as TGCGCCAGCAGCTTGGCCTCCTGGTACAATGAGCAGTTCTTC. Residues: CASSLASWYNEQFF.